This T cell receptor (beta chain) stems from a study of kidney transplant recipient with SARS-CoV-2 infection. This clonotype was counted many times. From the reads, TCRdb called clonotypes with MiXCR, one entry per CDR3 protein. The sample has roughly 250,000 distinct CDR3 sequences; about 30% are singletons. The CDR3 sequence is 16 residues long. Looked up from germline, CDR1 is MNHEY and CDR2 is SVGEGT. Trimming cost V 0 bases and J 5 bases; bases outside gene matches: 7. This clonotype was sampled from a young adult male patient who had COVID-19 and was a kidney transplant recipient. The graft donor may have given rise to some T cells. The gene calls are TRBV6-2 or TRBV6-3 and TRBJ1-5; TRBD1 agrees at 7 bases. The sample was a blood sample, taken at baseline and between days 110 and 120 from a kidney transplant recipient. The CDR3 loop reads CASSYSRGRGDQPQHF. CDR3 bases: TGTGCCAGCAGTTACTCCAGGGGGAGGGGCGATCAGCCCCAGCATTTT.